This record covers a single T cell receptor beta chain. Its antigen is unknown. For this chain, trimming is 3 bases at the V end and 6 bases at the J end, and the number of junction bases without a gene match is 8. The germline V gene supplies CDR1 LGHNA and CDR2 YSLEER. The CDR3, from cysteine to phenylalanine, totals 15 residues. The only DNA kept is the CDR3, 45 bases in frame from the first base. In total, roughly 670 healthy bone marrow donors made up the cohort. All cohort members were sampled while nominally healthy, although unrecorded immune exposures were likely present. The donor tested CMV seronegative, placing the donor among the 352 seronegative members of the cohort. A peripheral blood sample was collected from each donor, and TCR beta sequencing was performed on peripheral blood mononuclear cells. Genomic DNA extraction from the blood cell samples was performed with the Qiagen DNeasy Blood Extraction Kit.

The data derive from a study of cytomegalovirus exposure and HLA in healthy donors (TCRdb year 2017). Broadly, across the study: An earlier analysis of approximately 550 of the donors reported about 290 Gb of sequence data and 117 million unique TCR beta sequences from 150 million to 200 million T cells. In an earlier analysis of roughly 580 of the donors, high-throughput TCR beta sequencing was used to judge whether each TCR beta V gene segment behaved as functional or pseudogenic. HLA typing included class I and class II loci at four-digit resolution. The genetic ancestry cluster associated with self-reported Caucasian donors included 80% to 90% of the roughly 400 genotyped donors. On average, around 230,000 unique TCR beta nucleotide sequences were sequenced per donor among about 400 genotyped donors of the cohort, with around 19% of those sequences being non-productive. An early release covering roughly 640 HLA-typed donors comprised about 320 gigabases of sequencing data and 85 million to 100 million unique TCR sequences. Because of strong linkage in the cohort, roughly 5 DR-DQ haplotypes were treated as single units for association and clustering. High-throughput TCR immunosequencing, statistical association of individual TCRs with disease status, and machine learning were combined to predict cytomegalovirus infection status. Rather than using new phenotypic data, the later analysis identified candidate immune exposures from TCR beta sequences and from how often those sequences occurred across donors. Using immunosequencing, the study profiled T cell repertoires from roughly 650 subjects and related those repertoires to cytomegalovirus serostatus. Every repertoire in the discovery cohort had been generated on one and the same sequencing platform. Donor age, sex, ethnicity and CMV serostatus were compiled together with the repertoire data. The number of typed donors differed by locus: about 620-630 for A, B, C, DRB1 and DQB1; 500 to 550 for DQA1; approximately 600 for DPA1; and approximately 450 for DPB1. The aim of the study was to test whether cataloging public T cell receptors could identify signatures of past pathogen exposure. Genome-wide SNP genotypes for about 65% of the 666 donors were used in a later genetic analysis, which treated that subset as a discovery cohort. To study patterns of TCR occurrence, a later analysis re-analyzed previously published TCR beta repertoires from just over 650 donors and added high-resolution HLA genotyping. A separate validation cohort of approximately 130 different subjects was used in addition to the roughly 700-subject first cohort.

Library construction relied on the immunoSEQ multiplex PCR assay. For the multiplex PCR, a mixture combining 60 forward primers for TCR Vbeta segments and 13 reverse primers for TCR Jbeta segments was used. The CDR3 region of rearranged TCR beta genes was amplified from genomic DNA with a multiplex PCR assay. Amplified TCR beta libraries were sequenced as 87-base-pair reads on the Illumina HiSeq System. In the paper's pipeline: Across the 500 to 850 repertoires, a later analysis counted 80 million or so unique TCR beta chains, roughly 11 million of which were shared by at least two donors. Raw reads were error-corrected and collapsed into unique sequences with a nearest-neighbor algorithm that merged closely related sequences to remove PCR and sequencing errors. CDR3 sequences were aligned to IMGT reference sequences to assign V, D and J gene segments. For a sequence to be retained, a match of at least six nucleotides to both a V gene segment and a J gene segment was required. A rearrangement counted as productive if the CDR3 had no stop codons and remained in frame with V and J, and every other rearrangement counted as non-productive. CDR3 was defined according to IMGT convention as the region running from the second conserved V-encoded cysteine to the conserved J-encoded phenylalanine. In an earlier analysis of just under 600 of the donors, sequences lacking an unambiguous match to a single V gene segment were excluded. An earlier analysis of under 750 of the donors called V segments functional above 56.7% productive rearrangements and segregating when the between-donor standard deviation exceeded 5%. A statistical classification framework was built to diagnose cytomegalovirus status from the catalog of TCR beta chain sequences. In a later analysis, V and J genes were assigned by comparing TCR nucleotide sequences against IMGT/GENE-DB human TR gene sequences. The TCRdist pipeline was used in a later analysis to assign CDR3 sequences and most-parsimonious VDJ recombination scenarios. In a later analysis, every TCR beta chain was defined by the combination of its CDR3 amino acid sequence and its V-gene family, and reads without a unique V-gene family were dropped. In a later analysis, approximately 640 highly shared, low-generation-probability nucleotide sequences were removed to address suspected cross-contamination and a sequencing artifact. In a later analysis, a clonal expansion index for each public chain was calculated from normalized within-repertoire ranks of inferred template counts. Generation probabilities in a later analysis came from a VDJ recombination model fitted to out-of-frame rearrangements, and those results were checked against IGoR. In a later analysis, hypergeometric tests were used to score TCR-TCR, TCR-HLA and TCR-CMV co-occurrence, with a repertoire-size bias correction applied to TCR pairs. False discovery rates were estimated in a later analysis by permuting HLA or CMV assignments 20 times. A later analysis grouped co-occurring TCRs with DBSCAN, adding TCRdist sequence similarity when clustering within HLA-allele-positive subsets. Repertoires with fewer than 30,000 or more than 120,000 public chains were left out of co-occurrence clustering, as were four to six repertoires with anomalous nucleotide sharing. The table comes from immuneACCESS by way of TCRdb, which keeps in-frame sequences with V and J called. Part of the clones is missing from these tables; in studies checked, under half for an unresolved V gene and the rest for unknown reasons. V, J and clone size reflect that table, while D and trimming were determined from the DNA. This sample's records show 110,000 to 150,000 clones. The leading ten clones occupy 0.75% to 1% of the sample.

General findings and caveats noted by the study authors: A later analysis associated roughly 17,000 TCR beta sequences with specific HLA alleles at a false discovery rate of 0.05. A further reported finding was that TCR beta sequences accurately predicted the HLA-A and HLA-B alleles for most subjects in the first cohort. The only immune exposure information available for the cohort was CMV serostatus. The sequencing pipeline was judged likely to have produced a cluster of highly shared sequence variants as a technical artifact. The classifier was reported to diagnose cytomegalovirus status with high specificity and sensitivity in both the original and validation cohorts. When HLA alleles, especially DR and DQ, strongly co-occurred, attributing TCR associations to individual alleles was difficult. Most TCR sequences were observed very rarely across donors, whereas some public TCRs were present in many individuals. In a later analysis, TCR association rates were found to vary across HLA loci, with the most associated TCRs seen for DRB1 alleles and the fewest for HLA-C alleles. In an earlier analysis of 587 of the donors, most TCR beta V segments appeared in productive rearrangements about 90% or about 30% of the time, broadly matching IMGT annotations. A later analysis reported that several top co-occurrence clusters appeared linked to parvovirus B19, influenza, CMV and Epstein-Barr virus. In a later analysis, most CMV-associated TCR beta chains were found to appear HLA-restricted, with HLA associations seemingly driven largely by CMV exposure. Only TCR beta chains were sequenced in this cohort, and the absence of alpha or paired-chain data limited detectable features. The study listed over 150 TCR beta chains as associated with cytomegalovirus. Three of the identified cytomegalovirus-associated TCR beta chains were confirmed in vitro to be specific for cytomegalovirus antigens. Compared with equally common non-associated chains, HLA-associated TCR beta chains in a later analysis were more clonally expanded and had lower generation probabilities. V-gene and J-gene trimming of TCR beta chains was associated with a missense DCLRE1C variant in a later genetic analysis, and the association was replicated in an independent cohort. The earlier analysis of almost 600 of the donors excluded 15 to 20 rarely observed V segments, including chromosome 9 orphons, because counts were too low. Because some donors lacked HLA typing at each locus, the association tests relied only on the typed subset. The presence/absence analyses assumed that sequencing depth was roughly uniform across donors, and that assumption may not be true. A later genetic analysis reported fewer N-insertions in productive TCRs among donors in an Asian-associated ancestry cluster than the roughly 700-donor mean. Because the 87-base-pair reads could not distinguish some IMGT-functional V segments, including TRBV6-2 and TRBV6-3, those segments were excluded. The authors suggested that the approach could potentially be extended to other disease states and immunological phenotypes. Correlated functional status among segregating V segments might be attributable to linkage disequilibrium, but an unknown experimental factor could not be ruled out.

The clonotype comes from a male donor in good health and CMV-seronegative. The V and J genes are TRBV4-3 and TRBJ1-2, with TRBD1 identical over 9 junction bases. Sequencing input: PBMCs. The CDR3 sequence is CASSQRPGTGHGYTF. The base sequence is TGCGCCAGCAGCCAGAGACCAGGGACAGGGCATGGCTACACCTTC.